The 22 T cell receptor beta chains given below trace back to one sample, sequenced in a study of T cells in Graves' hyperthyroidism and ophthalmopathy. Authors of the study amplified TCR beta CDR3 regions from RNA transcripts. First-round RT-PCR with HTBI primers amplified the TCR CDR3 region. TCRdb itself ran the multiplex PCR reads through MiXCR, one entry per CDR3 protein. Seen here are some 650,000 distinct CDR3 sequences, roughly 16% observed once, and the top ten hold under 3.5%. The sequencing sample was made of blood. The receptors derive from a woman between 40 and 50 years old with Graves' ophthalmopathy.

This clonotype was observed a handful of times. This chain uses TRBV7-8 with TRBJ2-3; no definite D call. Between the trimmed V and J ends, which lost 2 bases and 5 bases, there was a span of 8 bases. The CDR3 is 13 residues long. Germline loops: CDR1 SGHVS, CDR2 FQNEAQ. The CDR3, as DNA: TGTGCCAGCAGCTTATGGTTTTTAGATACGCAGTATTTT. This translates into CASSLWFLDTQYF.

J is TRBJ2-3 and V is TRBV20-1, with 9 bases lining up with TRBD2. Trimming took 3 bases from V and 5 from J; bases not matched to a gene: 9. The CDR3 is 15 amino acids. The germline V gene encodes CDR1 DFQATT and CDR2 SNEGSKA (reference sequence). The CDR3 sequence is CSASAAGGPRDTQYF. The CDR3 nucleotides are TGCAGTGCTAGCGCGGCGGGGGGGCCAAGAGATACGCAGTATTTT.

On this clonotype: One junction end does not reproduce the germline sequence, and a read error may be involved. The V and J genes are TRBV6-1 and TRBJ1-3, with 8 bases that match TRBD1. The germline V gene has CDR1 MNHNS and CDR2 SASEGT. The CDR3 extends over 15 amino acids. The CDR3 here is CACRLTGVSGNTIYF. CDR3 nucleotide sequence: TGTGCCTGCAGGCTGACAGGGGTCTCTGGAAACACCATATATTTT.

This clonotype appeared a few times. The chain links TRBV5-1 to TRBJ2-7; 9 bases fit TRBD1. This CDR3 spans 14 amino acids. J gave up 5 bases and V 4 bases, and 7 bases lay outside the gene matches. CDR1 is SGHRS and CDR2 is YFSETQ in the germline V gene. CDR3 sequence: CASSGDTGGDEQYF. The CDR3 bases are TGCGCCAGCAGCGGAGACACAGGGGGCGACGAGCAGTACTTC.

This clonotype turned up a few times. The chain joins TRBV20-1 to TRBJ2-4; the match to TRBD1 covers 9 bases. The CDR3 is made up of 15 amino acids. CDR1 is DFQATT and CDR2 is SNEGSKA in the germline V gene (reference sequence). Germline trimming cut 5 bases from V and 1 base from J; bases unmatched to any gene: 6. In DNA form, the CDR3 reads TGCAGTGCTCGTCGACAGGGGGTGGCCAAAAACATTCAGTACTTC. Residues: CSARRQGVAKNIQYF.

A few counts support this clonotype. The V call is TRBV7-9, the J call TRBJ1-1, with no clear D. The germline CDR1 and CDR2 sequences are SEHNR and FQNEAQ (reference sequence). The CDR3 contains 12 residues. V was cut by 4 bases and J by 3 bases, with 6 bases left in between. The CDR3 nucleotides are TGTGCCAGCAGCTCCCGACACACTGAAGCTTTCTTT. Protein: CASSSRHTEAFF.

This clonotype appeared a few times. The CDR3 DNA reads TGCAGCGTTACGACTAGCGGGAGGGTCGAGCAGTACTTC. Translated: CSVTTSGRVEQYF. The chain uses TRBV29-1 and TRBJ2-7; 14 positions agree with TRBD2. The CDR3 runs 13 residues. Trimming cost V 5 bases and J 6 bases; bases outside gene matches: 3. Per the germline V gene, CDR1 is SQVTM and CDR2 is ANQGSEA.

This clonotype was observed at least ten times. The chain combines TRBV11-2 with TRBJ2-7; D is perhaps TRBD1 or TRBD2 (5 bases each). Germline assignment: CDR1 SGHAT and CDR2 FQNNGV. This CDR3 is built from 15 residues. V lost 0 bases and J lost 3, with 12 bases in between. The DNA for the CDR3 is TGTGCCAGCAGCTTAGAAGGGACGCCCCTCTACGAGCAGTACTTC. Translating gives CASSLEGTPLYEQYF.

The CDR3 spells CAWSVGLYNQPQHF. In DNA, the CDR3 is TGTGCCTGGAGTGTAGGGCTATACAATCAGCCCCAGCATTTT. The chain carries TRBV30 and TRBJ1-5; D is unclear. The germline gives CDR1 GTSNPN, CDR2 SVGIG (reference sequence). With 0 bases removed from V and 3 bases from J, the gap between germline ends came to 9 bases. This CDR3 is 14 amino acids long.

This clonotype was recorded at least ten times. The V and J genes are TRBV7-3 and TRBJ2-1, with 11 bases aligning to TRBD1. The CDR3 has 15 residues. V shed 3 bases, J shed 6 bases, and the junction held 4 bases outside the gene matches. Per the germline V gene, CDR1 is SGHTA and CDR2 is FQGTGA. CDR3 nucleotide sequence: TGTGCCAGCAGCTTGGACAGGGGGCTGTCCAATGAGCAGTTCTTC. Translation: CASSLDRGLSNEQFF.

This clonotype was recorded at least ten times. This CDR3 reads CASSPQVSGSSDTQYF. In DNA, the CDR3 is TGCGCCAGCAGCCCCCAGGTTAGCGGGAGTTCAGATACGCAGTATTTT. The chain has TRBV4-1 and TRBJ2-3, with TRBD2 matching 9 bases. The CDR3 length is 16 residues. The V and J ends lost 4 bases and 4 bases, in that order; junction bases with no gene match: 9. CDR1 is MGHRA, CDR2 YSYEKL, per germline.

CDR3 region: CASSQDLGLAGGNEQFF. The CDR3 bases are TGTGCCAGCAGCCAAGACCTGGGACTAGCGGGTGGAAATGAGCAGTTCTTC. The chain uses TRBV12-3 or TRBV12-4 and TRBJ2-1, with 12 positions matching TRBD2. The CDR3 runs to 17 residues. J gave up 7 bases and V 6 bases, and 13 bases lay outside the gene matches.

In its sample, this clonotype was seen a few times. J is TRBJ1-2 and V is TRBV2, with TRBD1 matching over 8 bases. Trimming at V came to 7 bases and at J to 0 bases, leaving 16 bases not matched to a gene. Germline V gene lookup returns CDR1 SNHLY and CDR2 FYNNEI. The CDR3 consists of 18 residues. The CDR3 here is CASNLDRVRMDTNYGYTF. CDR3 nucleotides: TGTGCCAGCAACTTGGACAGGGTGAGAATGGATACTAACTATGGCTACACCTTC.

Concerning this clonotype: A much larger clone lies one base from this, so it may be a read error. The gene calls are TRBV2 and TRBJ1-1, with D possibly being TRBD1 (6 bases). Trimming took 2 bases from V and 7 from J, leaving 14 bases between them. The length of the CDR3 is 14 residues. The germline V gene has CDR1 SNHLY and CDR2 FYNNEI. The CDR3 loop is CASSEFSGVLEAFF. The CDR3 DNA sequence: TGTGCCAGCAGTGAATTTTCAGGGGTTCTTGAAGCTTTCTTT.

A note on this clonotype: Sequence at one end of the junction differs from germline and may be a read error. The V gene is TRBV6-1, the J gene TRBJ1-4; D may be TRBD1 (6 bases). CDR3 length equals 13 residues. CDR1 MNHNS and CDR2 SASEGT come from the germline V gene. The CDR3 region has the DNA TGTGCCAGCAGTGGGGACACTACTGAAAAACTGTTTTTT. Encoded protein: CASSGDTTEKLFF.

This clonotype was recorded many times. The chain joins TRBV9 to TRBJ2-3, with 11 bases lining up with TRBD2. CDR1 is SGDLS and CDR2 is YYNGEE in the germline V gene. This CDR3 comprises 16 residues. J was trimmed by 0 bases and V by 2 bases; bases with no gene match: 2. CDR3 bases: TGTGCCAGCAGCGTGCTAGCGGGGGGAAGCACAGATACGCAGTATTTT. This sequence encodes CASSVLAGGSTDTQYF.

The table lists this clonotype with many counts. As DNA, the CDR3 is TGTGCCAGCAGCCCGTCGACTAGCGGGTATGTTGAGCAGTTCTTC. This codes for CASSPSTSGYVEQFF. The chain has TRBV11-2 and TRBJ2-1; the match to TRBD2 covers 10 bases. V was clipped by 5 bases and J by 9 bases; unmatched bases: 10. This CDR3 spans 15 amino acids. CDR1 and CDR2 from the germline V gene are SGHAT and FQNNGV.

In the case of this clonotype: One base away lies a much larger clone, so this may be a sequencing read error. The chain is built from TRBV2 and TRBJ1-1; D uncertain. From germline, CDR1 is SNHLY and CDR2 FYNNEI. The V end lost 4 bases, the J end lost 6 bases, and 9 bases lay between the germline ends. The CDR3 runs 12 residues. CDR3 bases: TGTGCCAGCAGTGTTTTGCGAGCTGAAGCTTTCTTT. Translated, it gives CASSVLRAEAFF.

The table lists this clonotype with many counts. The CDR3: CAWSANSYEQYF. The CDR3 DNA reads as TGTGCCTGGAGTGCAAACTCCTACGAGCAGTACTTC. The chain joins TRBV30 to TRBJ2-7; D gene unclear. This CDR3 is built from 12 residues. The germline V gene encodes CDR1 GTSNPN and CDR2 SVGIG (reference sequence). V was shortened by 1 base and J by 0 bases, with 4 bases between the two germline ends.

There are a few counts of this clonotype. The rearrangement joins TRBV19 to TRBJ2-1; D is unresolved. There are 15 residues in the CDR3. V lost 6 bases, J lost 0 bases, and 12 bases lay in between. Looked up from germline, CDR1 is LNHDA and CDR2 is SQIVND (reference sequence). The CDR3 here is CASRTELSSYNEQFF. DNA of the CDR3: TGTGCCAGTAGAACAGAACTGAGCTCCTACAATGAGCAGTTCTTC.

V is TRBV19 and J is TRBJ1-3; D unclear. The CDR3 contains 16 residues. Trimming cost V 7 bases and J 2 bases, with 18 bases left between them. Germline V CDR1 and CDR2: LNHDA, SQIVND (reference sequence). CDR3 DNA: TGTGCCAGTACCCGATCCCCCAATGGGCCTGGAAACACCATATATTTT. This codes for CASTRSPNGPGNTIYF.

The chain joins TRBV7-2 to TRBJ2-2, with 10 bases lining up with TRBD1. Germline-derived CDR1 and CDR2 are SGHTA and FQGNSA. Germline trimming cut 5 bases from V and 3 bases from J; bases unmatched to any gene: 6. The CDR3 is 16 residues long. The CDR3 DNA is TGTGCCAGCAGCCTTCGGGACAGGGGACACACCGGGGAGCTGTTTTTT. Its protein product is CASSLRDRGHTGELFF.